This TCR beta chain was identified during a study of early stage breast cancer tumors (TCRdb year 2017). Broadly, across the study: Of the 15 to 20 invasive breast tumors, approximately 11 were found to be estrogen receptor-positive, progesterone receptor-positive and HER2-negative. Eight of the 12 ER+/PR+/HER2- tumors were invasive ductal carcinomas, while the other four were invasive lobular carcinomas. A read coverage of roughly 10-fold per sample was achieved on average. The samples as a whole yielded a few million detected templates, corresponding to roughly 1.1 million unique clonotypes. What the work shows at the level of the full study, not this receptor alone: Sequencing bulk genomic DNA from unsorted cells could not capture chain pairing or functional markers like CD4, CD8 and FOXP3. Enriched TCRB sequences shared across patients were mostly commonly generated sequences, unlikely to play an important role in the tumor microenvironment. Repertoires from blood and normal breast were more alike than repertoires from blood and tumor, and in about 90% of the 16 patients, comparing each tissue with blood separated tumor from normal. Because the cohort was small, analysis by tumor subtype was not possible. About 2.5-fold higher T cell density and higher clonality were observed in tumors than in adjacent normal breast tissue.

Looking up the germline V gene yields CDR1 MDHEN and CDR2 SYDVKM. From cysteine to phenylalanine, the CDR3 is 12 amino acids long. Only the CDR3 portion is preserved as DNA: 36 bases, with reading frame beginning at the first base. The junction shows trimming of 2 bases on V and 4 bases on J, plus 6 bases between the germline ends. Comments on this clone: Its target antigen remains unknown. No base quality values were provided; no much bigger clone lies one nucleotide off.

Each sample was amplified in two independent genomic DNA replicates, using approximately 0.5 ug for blood and about 1.5 ug for tumor or normal breast. Following the manufacturer's instructions, the ImmunoSeq Intro kit was used to carry out TCRB sequencing on genomic DNA. For absolute quantification, the approximately 29-cycle multiplex PCR included proprietary primers along with spike-in control sequences. An 87-bp fragment spanning the CDR3 and flanking V and J genes was sequenced with single-end 150-bp reads. Each lane of an Illumina MiSeq using version 3.0 chemistry carried seven multiplexed samples, with two replicates per sample. For the original study's pipeline: Raw data were processed with the vendor's proprietary pipeline, and both replicates were merged into a single result per sample. Clonotypes were defined as productive rearrangements sharing the V-gene family, CDR3 amino acid sequence and J-gene segment. To compute clonality, the normalized Shannon entropy (Pielou evenness) of TCRB abundances was subtracted from 1. To estimate T cell density, the total number of templates was divided by the input cell count, which was inferred from how much DNA went in. Total repertoire diversity and clonality were estimated with Recon using default parameters. Clonotypes with over 0.1% abundance in tumor and at least 32-fold higher abundance in tumor than in normal breast were defined as tumor-enriched. Held by TCRdb, this immuneACCESS table contains in-frame sequences only and omits some clones. Under half of the omission traces to an unresolved V gene where checked; the cause of the rest is unknown. The D gene and trimming were derived from the DNA, and the V and J assignments and clone size from that table. The sample yields 69,000 or so clones; around 80% were counted once. Jointly, the top ten make up approximately 4.5% of the sample.

The study profiled bulk TCR beta-chain repertoires in matched peripheral blood, tumor and adjacent normal breast tissue taken from about 15 patients with early-stage breast cancer. Before surgery, whole blood (about 4.5-11 mL) was collected into EDTA tubes and processed within 2 hours. Ficoll-Paque centrifugation in SepMate-50 tubes was used to isolate peripheral blood mononuclear cells. PBMCs were cryopreserved in aliquots of roughly 2 to 4.5 million cells in roughly 90% FBS with roughly 10% DMSO and kept in liquid nitrogen. The Qiagen AllPrep DNA/RNA Mini kit was used for genomic DNA extraction. The TCR was taken from a person in their 40s with breast cancer. Sequenced material: blood. The chain uses TRBV28 and TRBJ2-7; the D gene lacks a confident call. The encoded CDR3 is CASSLNQYEQYF. The DNA is as follows: TGTGCCAGCAGTTTAAATCAGTACGAGCAGTACTTC.